This TCR beta chain was retrieved from a study of control samples from healthy donors and cancer patients. Profiled with immunoSEQ multiplex PCR; TCRdb holds only in-frame clones, not every one. The sample includes approximately 110,000 clones, under 90% seen only once; the top ten take roughly 13%. Between the trimmed V and J ends, which lost 5 bases and 3 bases, there was a span of 7 bases. CDR1 and CDR2 from the germline V gene are ENHRY and SYGVKD. The CDR3 consists of 12 residues. The chain has TRBV10-3 and TRBJ1-1; D unclear. The origin of this receptor is a woman in her forties or fifties in good health. What was sequenced was blood. CDR3 residues: CAISRADTEAFF. The CDR3 nucleotides are TGTGCCATCAGTAGGGCCGACACTGAAGCTTTCTTT.